This T cell receptor (delta chain) was sequenced for a study of gamma-delta T cells after stem cell transplantation. TCRdb used CATT to re-call clones from the RT-PCR reads. Of 1,500 to 2,000 delta-chain clones in the sample, 48% were seen once. The specimen was gamma-delta T cells. This receptor was taken from a human donor. It is not recorded whose cells these are; they may come from a transplant donor.

The CDR3 bases are TGTGCCTGTGACACCTTACACGGGGGTGGGGGATACAGCGATAAACTCATCTTT. Its protein product is CACDTLHGGGGYSDKLIF. The chain has TRDV2 and TRDJ1, with 10 bases matching TRDD3. J was trimmed by 4 bases and V by 0 bases; bases with no gene match: 13. This CDR3 is 18 amino acids long. The germline V gene encodes CDR1 GEAIGNYY and CDR2 EKD.